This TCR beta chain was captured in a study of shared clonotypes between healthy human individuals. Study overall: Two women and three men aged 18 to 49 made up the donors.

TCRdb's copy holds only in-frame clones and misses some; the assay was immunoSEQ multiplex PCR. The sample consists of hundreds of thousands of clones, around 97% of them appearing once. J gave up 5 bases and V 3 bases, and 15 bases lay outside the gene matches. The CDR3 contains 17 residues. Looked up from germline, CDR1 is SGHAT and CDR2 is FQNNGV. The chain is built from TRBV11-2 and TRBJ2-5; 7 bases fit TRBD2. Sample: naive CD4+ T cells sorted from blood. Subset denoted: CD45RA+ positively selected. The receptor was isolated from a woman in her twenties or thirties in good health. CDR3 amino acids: CASSLLLGSGAGETQYF. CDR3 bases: TGTGCCAGCAGCTTGCTCCTTGGGAGCGGGGCGGGGGAGACCCAGTACTTC. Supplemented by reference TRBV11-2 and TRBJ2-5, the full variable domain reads EAGVAQSPRYKIIEKRQSVAFWCNPISGHATLYWYQQILGQGPKLLIQFQNNGVVDDSQLPKDRFSAERLKGVDSTLKIQPAKLEDSAVYLCASSLLLGSGAGETQYFGPGTRLLVL.